The present T cell receptor beta chain was sequenced within a study of shared clonotypes between healthy human individuals. Germline V gene lookup returns CDR1 SGHRS and CDR2 YFSETQ. The CDR3 sequence is 15 residues long. V was pared by 2 bases and J by 6 bases, with 14 bases between. CD45RO-negative CD8 cells positively selected for CCR7 made up the naive population, which excluded terminally differentiated effector memory CD45RA+ cells. Generated by immunoSEQ multiplex PCR, the TCRdb table keeps only in-frame clones and is missing some. The data show about 650,000 clones, with around 95% seen just once and 0.085% to 0.11% held by the top ten.

The chain links TRBV5-1 to TRBJ2-2; unclear D gene. The sequencing sample was made of naive CD8+ T cells sorted from blood. The TCR comes from a woman in her 30s in good health. Written as DNA, the CDR3 is TGCGCCAGCAGCTTTATGCGAGAAAAGTCCGGGGAGCTGTTTTTT. Its translation: CASSFMREKSGELFF. Full variable domain (missing parts from reference TRBV5-1 and TRBJ2-2): KAGVTQTPRYLIKTRGQQVTLSCSPISGHRSVSWYQQTPGQGLQFLFEYFSETQRNKGNFPGRFSGRQFSNSRSEMNVSTLELGDSALYLCASSFMREKSGELFFGEGSRLTVL.